Below are 12 T cell receptor beta chains sequenced from a single sample in a study of shared clonotypes between healthy human individuals. TCRdb's table, derived via immunoSEQ multiplex PCR, lists solely in-frame clones and lacks some. The sample has 1.5 million to 1.9 million clones; around 98% are singletons. What was sequenced was naive CD4+ T cells sorted from blood. The sample's subset: CD45RA+ positively selected. The receptors come from a man aged 30 to 39 in good health.

The chain employs TRBV5-1 and TRBJ2-3; D may be TRBD2 (5 bases). V gave up 1 base and J gave up 0 bases, with 21 bases separating them. The germline CDR1 and CDR2 sequences are SGHRS and YFSETQ. This CDR3 spans 19 amino acids. DNA for the CDR3: TGCGCCAGCAGCTTGAGCGGTAGCGCTAACGGTGCTAGCACAGATACGCAGTATTTT. Its protein is CASSLSGSANGASTDTQYF.

The gene calls are TRBV29-1 and TRBJ2-7; 13 bases are a match to TRBD2. The germline gives CDR1 SQVTM, CDR2 ANQGSEA. The CDR3 totals 13 residues. V lost 5 bases and J lost 5; bases outside the gene matches: 3. This CDR3 reads CSVRTSGSDEQYF. CDR3 DNA: TGCAGCGTTAGGACTAGCGGGAGCGACGAGCAGTACTTC.

V usage is TRBV11-2 and J usage is TRBJ2-5, with 7 bases that match TRBD2. V shed 4 bases, J shed 0 bases, and the junction held 5 bases outside the gene matches. In germline, CDR1 is SGHAT, CDR2 FQNNGV. The CDR3 is 15 residues long. The CDR3 coding sequence is TGTGCCAGCAGCTCCCTGGGAGGGGACCAAGAGACCCAGTACTTC. Translating it yields CASSSLGGDQETQYF. The full variable domain, its missing parts supplied by reference TRBV11-2 and TRBJ2-5, is EAGVAQSPRYKIIEKRQSVAFWCNPISGHATLYWYQQILGQGPKLLIQFQNNGVVDDSQLPKDRFSAERLKGVDSTLKIQPAKLEDSAVYLCASSSLGGDQETQYFGPGTRLLVL.

The gene calls are TRBV6-1 and TRBJ2-7; D is undetermined. This CDR3 spans 16 amino acids. Germline V lookup: CDR1 MNHNS, CDR2 SASEGT. Trimming took off 2 bases at V and 3 bases at J, with 17 bases between the two ends. The CDR3 reads CASSEYSGLANYEQYF. In DNA, the CDR3 is TGTGCCAGCAGTGAATATTCGGGCCTGGCTAACTACGAGCAGTACTTC.

Written as DNA, the CDR3 is TGTGCCAGCAGCTTACGTGGCGGAGGAGATACGCAGTATTTT. Amino acid sequence: CASSLRGGGDTQYF. This rearrangement joins TRBV11-2 to TRBJ2-3, with a tentative D call TRBD2 (5 bases). V lost 2 bases to trimming and J lost 5 bases, with 11 bases between them. The CDR3 has 14 residues. Germline CDR1 is SGHAT and CDR2 is FQNNGV.

In nucleotides, the CDR3 is TGTGCCAGCAGCGACAGCAACGAGCAGTACTTC. Translated: CASSDSNEQYF. V usage is TRBV7-9 and J usage is TRBJ2-7, with a possible D match to TRBD1 (5 bases). V was cut by 5 bases and J by 5 bases, with 7 bases left in between. Germline CDR1 and CDR2: SEHNR and FQNEAQ (reference sequence). CDR3 size: 11 residues.

V is TRBV7-2 and J is TRBJ2-2; TRBD2 agrees at 8 bases. V lost 0 bases and J lost 11; bases outside the gene matches: 5. CDR1 and CDR2 from the germline V gene are SGHTA and FQGNSA. The CDR3 spans 14 residues. CDR3 coding DNA: TGTGCCAGCAGCTTAGCTAGCGGGACCTCTGAGCTGTTTTTT. It specifies CASSLASGTSELFF.

The chain carries TRBV5-1 and TRBJ2-3; 9 bases map to TRBD2. V lost 0 bases to trimming and J lost 6 bases; unmatched junction nucleotides: 5. Germline V lookup: CDR1 SGHRS, CDR2 YFSETQ. The CDR3 loop spans 15 amino acids. The CDR3 spells CASSLAVGTSDTQYF. CDR3 nucleotide sequence: TGCGCCAGCAGCTTGGCCGTGGGGACTAGCGATACGCAGTATTTT.

The rearrangement joins TRBV7-2 to TRBJ2-7; 8 nucleotides agree with TRBD1. V lost 1 base to trimming and J lost 2 bases; unmatched junction nucleotides: 4. The CDR3 covers 15 residues. Germline values: CDR1 SGHTA, CDR2 FQGNSA. CDR3 protein: CASSLVSGGAYEQYF. The CDR3 DNA sequence: TGTGCCAGCAGCTTAGTTTCAGGGGGCGCCTACGAGCAGTACTTC.

The rearrangement links TRBV11-2 to TRBJ2-7; 8 nucleotides line up with TRBD2. The germline V gene has CDR1 SGHAT and CDR2 FQNNGV. Germline trimming cut 4 bases from V and 0 bases from J; bases unmatched to any gene: 8. The CDR3 is 16 amino acids. The CDR3 DNA reads TGTGCCAGCAGCTCCCGACTAGCGACGAGCTCCTACGAGCAGTACTTC. Translation: CASSSRLATSSYEQYF.

The V gene is TRBV7-3, the J gene TRBJ2-1; D is uncertain. The length of the CDR3 is 12 residues. From germline, CDR1 is SGHTA and CDR2 FQGTGA. V was trimmed by 4 bases and J by 7 bases, leaving 8 bases between them. The CDR3 DNA is TGTGCCAGCAGCTCCTTAGGGAATGAGCAGTTCTTC. It translates to CASSSLGNEQFF.

The V and J genes are TRBV30 and TRBJ1-1; 7 bases are shared with TRBD1. This CDR3 is 13 amino acids long. The V and J ends lost 0 bases and 9 bases, in that order; junction bases with no gene match: 7. Looked up from germline, CDR1 is GTSNPN and CDR2 is SVGIG (reference sequence). The CDR3 DNA reads as TGTGCCTGGAGTGTGTCCGGGACAGTTAAAGCTTTCTTT. It is translated as CAWSVSGTVKAFF. Using reference TRBV30 and TRBJ1-1 for the parts outside the CDR3, the full variable domain is SQTIHQWPATLVQPVGSPLSLECTVEGTSNPNLYWYRQAAGRGLQLLFYSVGIGQISSEVPQNLSASRPQDRQFILSSKKLLLSDSGFYLCAWSVSGTVKAFFGQGTRLTVV.